This paragraph reports one TCR beta chain. As a fraction of the sample, this clonotype is large (0.1 to 1%). This clone's antigen is unknown. Per-base qualities were not stored, and no clone one base away is much larger. V lost 3 bases and J lost 4 bases; the stretch between them is 13 bases long. In the germline V gene, CDR1 corresponds to SQVTM and CDR2 to ANQGSEA. Taken from cysteine to phenylalanine, the CDR3 has 13 residues. CDR3 DNA only is kept here, 39 bases in frame from base 1. TCR beta rearrangements were amplified from genomic DNA isolated from peripheral blood, not from sorted cells or RNA. Multiplex touch-down PCR with a mixed TRB-A/B primer pool was used to amplify rearranged TRB sequences covering the V, D and J segments. Two consecutive PCR reactions with Phusion HS II polymerase added Illumina adapters and sample indices to the amplicons. Amplicons were gel-purified using the NucleoSpin Gel and PCR Clean-up kit and were subsequently checked with Qubit and an Agilent 2100 Bioanalyzer. Sequencing of libraries was carried out on an Illumina MiSeq in 600-cycle, single-indexed, paired-end runs. The study's own analysis went as follows. MiXCR versions 2.12 and 3.0.5 were used to process TRB sequences. Each unique CDR3 nucleotide sequence was treated as one clone, and only productive sequences with two or more reads were kept. Repertoire metrics included Shannon diversity, evenness, clonality (one minus evenness), and alpha-parameterized diversity profiles from alpha 0 to 5. The IGoR algorithm was used to calculate generation probabilities for clones in the paired samples taken before and after chemotherapy. Using fastp trimming at Q25 and MiXCR clonotype assembly, TCRdb reanalyzed the public sequencing data and kept in-frame beta chains. Each entry merges the rows of one CDR3 protein and shows their most common DNA and genes. The V and J calls here are based on TCRdb, not the publication. This sample has a few thousand distinct CDR3 sequences in its table, and 45% of those were observed once. Over 3% of the sample is in the top ten clones.

This entry is derived from a study of T cell repertoires in aging, cancer and after chemotherapy (dated by TCRdb to the late 2010s). Turning to the overall study: The donors fell into six age groups ranging from 30 or younger to 70 or older, and each group had at least three individuals. In the solid tumor group, the paired samples taken before and after chemotherapy came from patients with brain tumors (glioblastoma) who were receiving therapy based on temozolomide. In total, the full dataset held about 8.8 million TCR reads. Peripheral blood TCR beta repertoires from healthy donors and cancer patients were profiled to examine immunoaging and T cell reconstitution after chemotherapy. Alongside some 96 healthy donors serving as a reference group, the cohort included some 220 cancer patients, of whom about 93 had hematological cancers and more than 110 had solid cancers.

Overall study results and their limits: In healthy donors, the decline in TCR diversity with age was mainly explained by loss of richness, whereas in cancer patients loss of evenness was also found to contribute. Untreated patients with hematological or solid cancers showed significantly lower blood TCR diversity and higher clonality than age-matched healthy donors. An increase in median generation probability over the chemotherapy interval was observed in both cancer cohorts, suggesting that the repertoire was reconstituted through rebound thymic output. The authors noted that the repertoire data do not allow conclusions about immunological memory after chemotherapy.

Sequencing input: blood. The source of this sequence is a human donor with a solid tumor. The sequence links TRBV29-1 to TRBJ2-7; the D element might be TRBD1 or TRBD2, as each aligns at 6 bases. The CDR3 has the sequence CSVEGHGGYEQYF. Here is the DNA: TGCAGCGTTGAGGGACATGGGGGGTACGAGCAGTACTTC.